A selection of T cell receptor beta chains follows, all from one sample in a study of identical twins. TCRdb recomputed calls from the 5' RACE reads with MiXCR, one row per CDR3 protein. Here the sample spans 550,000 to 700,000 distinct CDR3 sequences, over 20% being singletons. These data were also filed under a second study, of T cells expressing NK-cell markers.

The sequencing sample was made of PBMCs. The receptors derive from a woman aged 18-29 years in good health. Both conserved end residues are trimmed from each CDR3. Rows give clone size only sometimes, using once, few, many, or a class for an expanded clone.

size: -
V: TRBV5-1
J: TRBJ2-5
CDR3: ASSLRSGSGETQY

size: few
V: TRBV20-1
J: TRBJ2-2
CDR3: SAGRQENTGELF

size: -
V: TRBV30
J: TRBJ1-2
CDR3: AWSVHEFRT

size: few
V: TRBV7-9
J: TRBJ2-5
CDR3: ASSLPQGKETQY

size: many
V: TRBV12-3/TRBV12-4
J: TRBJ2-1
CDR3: ASSFLAGEQF

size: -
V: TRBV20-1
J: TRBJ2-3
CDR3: SALLAGVATDTQY

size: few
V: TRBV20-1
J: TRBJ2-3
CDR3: SARPGPGDTQY

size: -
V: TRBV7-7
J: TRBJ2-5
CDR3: ASSSKSFFGQETQY

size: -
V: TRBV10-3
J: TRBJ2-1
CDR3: AISGRDRDPNEQF

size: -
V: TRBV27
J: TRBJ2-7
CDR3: ASSPGQWAAYEQY

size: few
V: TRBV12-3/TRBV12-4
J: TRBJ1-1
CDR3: ASTKDPRSTEAF

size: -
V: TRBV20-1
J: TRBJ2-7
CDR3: SARGRVTYEQY

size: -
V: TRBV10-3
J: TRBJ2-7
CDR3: AISGSRNEQY

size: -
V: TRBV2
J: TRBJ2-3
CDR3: ASSEDPRGDTQY

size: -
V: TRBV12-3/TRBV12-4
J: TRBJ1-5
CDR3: ASSMQGHSNQPQH

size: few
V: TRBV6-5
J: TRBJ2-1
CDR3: ASSLLRGGMSNEQF

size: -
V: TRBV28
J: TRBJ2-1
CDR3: ASSSTGILRQF

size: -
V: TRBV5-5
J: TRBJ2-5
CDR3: ASSLIGGPQETQY

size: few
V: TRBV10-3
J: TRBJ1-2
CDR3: AIRVGPYGYT

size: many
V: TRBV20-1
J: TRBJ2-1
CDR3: SARLLAGMGDEQF

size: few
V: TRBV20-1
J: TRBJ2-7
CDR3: SARVRESGEQY

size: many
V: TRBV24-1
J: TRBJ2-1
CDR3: ATSDRIDNDEQF

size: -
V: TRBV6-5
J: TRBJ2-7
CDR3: ASSYWSSSEQY

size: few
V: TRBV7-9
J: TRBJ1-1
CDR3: ASSLMTEAF

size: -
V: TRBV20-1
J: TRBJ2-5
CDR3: SATTGETQY

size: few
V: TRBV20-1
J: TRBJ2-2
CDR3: SATGENTGELF

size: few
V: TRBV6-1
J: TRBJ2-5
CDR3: ASRRGTAQETQY

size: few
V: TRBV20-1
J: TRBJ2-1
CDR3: SAWRAEQF

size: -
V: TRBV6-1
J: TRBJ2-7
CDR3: ASTPTSGTGEQY

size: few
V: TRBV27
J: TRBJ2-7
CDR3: ASSSGLLDEQY

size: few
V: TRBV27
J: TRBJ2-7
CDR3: ASSHSPMSGSSYEQY

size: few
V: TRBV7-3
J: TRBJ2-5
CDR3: ASSLGRGGRQETQY

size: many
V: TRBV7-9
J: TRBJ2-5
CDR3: ASSLDTRWETQY

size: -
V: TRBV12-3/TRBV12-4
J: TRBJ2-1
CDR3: ASRAREGLHNEQF

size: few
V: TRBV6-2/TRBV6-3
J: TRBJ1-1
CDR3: ASSYAAANTEAF

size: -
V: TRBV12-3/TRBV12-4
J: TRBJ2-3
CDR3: ASSPGIPDTQY

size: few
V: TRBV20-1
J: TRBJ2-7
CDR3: SAGQSSYEQY

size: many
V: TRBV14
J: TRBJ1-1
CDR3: ASSQLVFGEAF

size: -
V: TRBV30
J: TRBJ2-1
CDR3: AWSQRLAEQF